The entry below gives a single TCR beta chain sequence along with its context. As yet, its antigen is unknown. This entry belongs to a study of molecular identifiers for immune sequencing clone quantification. Study results and limitations: Detection of one spiked Jurkat cell's TCR RNA reportedly worked in some 980,000 naive cells.

Sorted cell numbers of roughly 20,000 to 1,000,000, with 10%, 30% or 50% RNA, served as input for naive CD8 libraries. Naive CD8 T cells were picked out by sorting for CD8+CD4-CCR7+CD45RA+. Preparation methods for the bulk TCR libraries were those previously described, with listed TCR primers. TCRdb processed the PCR reads anew with MiXCR; each CDR3 protein has one entry. The sample lists around 320,000 distinct CDR3 sequences; roughly a quarter were seen once. CDR3 length: 17 residues. Germline V gives CDR1 MGHRA, CDR2 YSYEKL. Trimming pared 0 bases from V and 2 bases from J, leaving 14 bases between.

The clonotype was recovered from a human donor in good health. Some libraries in this study had Jurkat cell RNA spiked in. The sequenced sample was naive CD8+ T cells from blood, with Jurkat cell RNA spiked in. The subset denotes: FACS-sorted CD8+CD4-CCR7+CD45RA+ naive T cells. This chain connects TRBV4-1 to TRBJ1-5, with a tentative D call TRBD1 (6 bases). CDR3 sequence: CASSQETGSGGNQPQHF. In DNA, the CDR3 is TGCGCCAGCAGCCAAGAAACAGGGTCGGGGGGCAATCAGCCCCAGCATTTT.